One sample yielded the 6 T cell receptor beta chains listed below, sequenced in a study of control samples from healthy donors and cancer patients. Assay used: immunoSEQ multiplex PCR; TCRdb lists only in-frame clones, some missing. The sample holds some 120,000 clones; more than 75% are singletons and the top ten take approximately 2.2%. The material sequenced was blood. Receptor source: a woman in her sixties or seventies in good health.

The V gene is TRBV3-1 (or the pseudogene TRBV3-2), the J gene TRBJ2-5; D remains ambiguous. Per germline, CDR1 LGHDT and CDR2 YNNKEL (reference sequence). The CDR3 runs to 13 residues. With 4 bases removed from V and 1 base from J, the gap between germline ends came to 7 bases. The CDR3 coding sequence is TGTGCCAGCAGCCCTCGATTCCAAGAGACCCAGTACTTC. Amino acid sequence: CASSPRFQETQYF.

The CDR3, as DNA: TGTGCCAGCAGCTTGGTCGGCGGAAGCACAGATACGCAGTATTTT. Its protein product is CASSLVGGSTDTQYF. The chain has TRBV5-6 and TRBJ2-3; D is undetermined. CDR1 is SGHDT, CDR2 YYEEEE, per germline. V lost 0 bases and J lost 0, with 8 bases in between. CDR3 length: 15 amino acids.

The J gene is TRBJ2-3, the V gene TRBV2; D remains unclear. The CDR3 is made up of 12 amino acids. V gave up 5 bases and J gave up 6 bases, with 9 bases separating them. Germline V CDR1 and CDR2: SNHLY, FYNNEI. The CDR3 nucleotides read TGTGCCAGCAGTTCATTCCGGGATACGCAGTATTTT. Translated: CASSSFRDTQYF.

The genes are TRBV10-2 and TRBJ2-2, with a possible D match to TRBD1 (6 bases). The germline V and J ends were trimmed by 6 bases and 4 bases, with 12 bases remaining between them. The length of the CDR3 is 14 residues. Germline CDR1 WSHSY, CDR2 SAAADI. The CDR3 DNA reads as TGCGCCAGCAGAACCAGGGGCAGCACCGGGGAGCTGTTTTTT. Residues: CASRTRGSTGELFF.

This clone was detected once. V and J are TRBV6-5 and TRBJ1-4; the match to TRBD1 covers 9 bases. This CDR3 has 14 residues. Germline V gene lookup returns CDR1 MNHEY and CDR2 SVGAGI. The trim removed 6 bases at V and 7 bases at J, leaving 6 bases unmatched. Here the CDR3 reads CASRSTGGVEKLFF. CDR3 DNA sequence: TGTGCCAGCAGATCAACAGGGGGCGTTGAAAAACTGTTTTTT.

The chain recombines TRBV19 with TRBJ1-5; D may be TRBD1 (5 bases). The germline gives CDR1 LNHDA, CDR2 SQIVND (reference sequence). CDR3 length: 14 amino acids. The ends were cut back, 5 bases at V and 6 bases at J, with 14 bases in the middle. CDR3 DNA sequence: TGTGCCAGTAGTGGGGCACTGAGAGGTCAGCCCCAGCATTTT. Translation gives CASSGALRGQPQHF.